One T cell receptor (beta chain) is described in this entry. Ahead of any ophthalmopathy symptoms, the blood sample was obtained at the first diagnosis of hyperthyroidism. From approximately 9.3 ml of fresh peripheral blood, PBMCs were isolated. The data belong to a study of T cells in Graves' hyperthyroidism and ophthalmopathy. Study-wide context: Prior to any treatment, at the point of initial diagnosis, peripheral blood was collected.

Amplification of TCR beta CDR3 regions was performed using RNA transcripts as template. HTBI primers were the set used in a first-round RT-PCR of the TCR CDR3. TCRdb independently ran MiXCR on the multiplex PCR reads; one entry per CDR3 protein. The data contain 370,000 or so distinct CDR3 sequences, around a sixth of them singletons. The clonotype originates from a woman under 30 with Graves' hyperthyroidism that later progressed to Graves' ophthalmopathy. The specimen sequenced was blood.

The CDR3 sequence is CASREETGTDTQYF. CDR3 DNA: TGCGCCAGCAGAGAGGAAACGGGAACAGATACGCAGTATTTT. This chain joins TRBV5-1 and TRBJ2-3; TRBD2 is a possible D gene (5 bases). CDR3 size: 14 residues. Between the trimmed V and J ends, which lost 5 bases and 3 bases, there was a span of 13 bases. Per the germline V gene, CDR1 is SGHRS and CDR2 is YFSETQ.